This T cell receptor beta chain was sequenced during a study of T cell responses to AZD1222 COVID-19 vaccine. Study information: The study pooled second doses at about 4 or about 12 weeks.

Germline V gene lookup returns CDR1 LNHDA and CDR2 SQIVND (reference sequence). This CDR3 has 16 amino acids. V was cut by 1 base and J by 0 bases, with 12 bases left in between. Overall study findings and caveats: Per reports, nearly half of all spike-specific TCRs target regions that are unmutated in variants. Donors were mostly white British, more females; clonal diversity possibly underestimated.

The sample holds a few counts of this clone. Antigen unknown. Sequencing used immunoSEQ multiplex PCR; TCRdb keeps in-frame clones, though not all of them. The sample holds 100,000 or so clones, 82% seen once. This receptor was identified in an adult in good health. The genes are TRBV19 and TRBJ1-1; tentatively, D is TRBD1 (5 bases). This specimen consisted of peripheral blood, obtained on day 0 of AZD1222 vaccination. CDR3 DNA: TGTGCCAGTAGTATAGGCGGGGGACGGGTGAACACTGAAGCTTTCTTT. As protein: CASSIGGGRVNTEAFF.